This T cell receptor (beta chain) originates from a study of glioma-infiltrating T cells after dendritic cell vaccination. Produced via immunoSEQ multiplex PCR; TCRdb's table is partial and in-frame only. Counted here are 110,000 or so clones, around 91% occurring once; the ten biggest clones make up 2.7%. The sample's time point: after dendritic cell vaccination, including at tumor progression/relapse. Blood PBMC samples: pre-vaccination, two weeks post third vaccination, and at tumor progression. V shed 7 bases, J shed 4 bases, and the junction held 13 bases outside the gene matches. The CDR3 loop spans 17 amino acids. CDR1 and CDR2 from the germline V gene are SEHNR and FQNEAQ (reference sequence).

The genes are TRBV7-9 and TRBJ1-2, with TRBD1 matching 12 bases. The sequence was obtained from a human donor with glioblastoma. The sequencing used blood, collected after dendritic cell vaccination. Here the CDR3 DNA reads TGTGCCAGCACTTACGGGACAGGGGGCTCGGCGCTCTATGGCTACACCTTC. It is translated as CASTYGTGGSALYGYTF. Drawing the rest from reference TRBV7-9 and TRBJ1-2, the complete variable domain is DTGVSQNPRHKITKRGQNVTFRCDPISEHNRLYWYRQTLGQGPEFLTYFQNEAQLEKSRLLSDRFSAERPKGSFSTLEIQRTEQGDSAMYLCASTYGTGGSALYGYTFGSGTRLTVV.